Listed here are 7 T cell receptor beta chains from one sample, sequenced in a study of blood T cells in healthy people across ages. A second roughly 7 to 11 cycle PCR used barcoded and J-beta primers. One entry per CDR3 protein results from TCRdb running MiXCR on the 5' RACE reads. The sample records 850,000 to 1,000,000 distinct CDR3 sequences, approximately 50% being singletons. Source material: blood. The source of these receptors is a woman in her sixties or seventies in good health.

This clonotype has only a few counts. The chain has TRBV4-3 and TRBJ1-5; unclear D gene. The CDR3 is 17 residues long. Trimming removed 0 bases at V and 1 base at J, with 13 bases between. The germline V gene encodes CDR1 LGHNA and CDR2 YSLEER. In DNA form, the CDR3 reads TGCGCCAGCAGCCAAGACGTTGGGTATCTAAGCAATCAGCCCCAGCATTTT. Translation gives CASSQDVGYLSNQPQHF.

V and J are TRBV27 and TRBJ1-5; D ambiguous. V shed 5 bases and J shed 7 bases, with 18 bases lying between them. The CDR3 runs to 15 residues. Germline values: CDR1 MNHEY, CDR2 SMNVEV (reference sequence). CDR3 DNA sequence: TGTGCCAGCAGTACCGTCCGGGAAGTCGGGCAGCCCCAGCATTTT. It codes for CASSTVREVGQPQHF.

This rearrangement joins TRBV28 to TRBJ2-7; 11 bases agree with TRBD2. Germline V lookup: CDR1 MDHEN, CDR2 SYDVKM. Trimming at V came to 6 bases and at J to 2 bases, leaving 18 bases not matched to a gene. The CDR3 is made up of 19 amino acids. The CDR3 is CASSRSTYLAGGDAYEQYF. The CDR3, as DNA: TGTGCCAGCAGCCGCTCTACTTATCTAGCGGGGGGAGATGCCTACGAGCAGTACTTC. Using reference TRBV28 and TRBJ2-7 for the parts outside the CDR3, the full variable domain is DVKVTQSSRYLVKRTGEKVFLECVQDMDHENMFWYRQDPGLGLRLIYFSYDVKMKEKGDIPEGYSVSREKKERFSLILESASTNQTSMYLCASSRSTYLAGGDAYEQYFGPGTRLTVT.

J is TRBJ2-7 and V is TRBV7-9, with D possibly called TRBD1 or TRBD2 (5 bases each). Germline V gives CDR1 SEHNR, CDR2 FQNEAQ (reference sequence). This CDR3 region has 14 residues. V lost 5 bases, J lost 3 bases, and 14 bases lay in between. Here the CDR3 DNA reads TGTGCCAGCAGCACGGGGACGGTGGGCTACGAGCAGTACTTC. Protein sequence: CASSTGTVGYEQYF.

The V and J genes are TRBV4-1 and TRBJ2-7; no definite D call. The CDR3 covers 15 residues. With 0 bases removed from V and 2 bases from J, the gap between germline ends came to 11 bases. Germline CDR1 reads MGHRA; CDR2 reads YSYEKL. The DNA of the CDR3 is TGCGCCAGCAGCCAAGAGGCAGCTTCTACCTACGAGCAGTACTTC. It encodes CASSQEAASTYEQYF.

The rearrangement uses TRBV4-1 and TRBJ1-1, with D unclear. The CDR3 is 13 residues long. The V gene lost 0 bases and the J gene lost 7 bases, with 9 bases spanning the gap. Germline assignment: CDR1 MGHRA and CDR2 YSYEKL. The CDR3 bases are TGCGCCAGCAGCCAAGATCCACGTCGTGAAGCTTTCTTT. This gives the protein CASSQDPRREAFF.

The chain has TRBV7-3 and TRBJ2-7; D may be TRBD1 (6 bases). V lost 5 bases and J lost 7, with 12 bases in between. This CDR3 comprises 12 residues. Germline CDR1 reads SGHTA; CDR2 reads FQGTGA. CDR3 in DNA: TGTGCCAGCAGCCAGGGGCGGAATGAGCAGTACTTC. This sequence encodes CASSQGRNEQYF.